The 28 T cell receptor beta chains below all came from one sample that was sequenced in a study of cytomegalovirus exposure and HLA in healthy donors. 13 Jbeta primers and 60 Vbeta primers were used for the PCR. Sequencing was performed with immunoSEQ multiplex PCR; in TCRdb, only in-frame clones are kept and a portion is missing. The table includes 100,000 or so clones, over 60% detected once. Sequenced material: PBMCs. These receptor sequences come from a man between 25 and 39 years old in good health and CMV-seropositive.

This sequence joins TRBV5-6 and TRBJ2-3, with 11 bases fitting TRBD2. In germline, CDR1 is SGHDT, CDR2 YYEEEE. The CDR3 sequence is 15 residues long. V was clipped by 2 bases and J by 3 bases; unmatched bases: 2. The DNA of the CDR3 is TGTGCCAGCAGCTTTCGACTAGCGGGGACAGATACGCAGTATTTT. It specifies CASSFRLAGTDTQYF.

Concerning this clone itself: One end of the junction fails to match germline, which may point to a read error. CDR3 DNA sequence: TGTGCTAGCAGCCCAGGCGGGACGGTGGCGGAGACCCAGTACTTC. Translating it yields CASSPGGTVAETQYF. The rearrangement joins TRBV7-7 to TRBJ2-5; a weak D match, TRBD2 (6 bases). CDR1 is SSHAT, CDR2 FNYEAQ, per germline (reference sequence). This CDR3 comprises 15 residues.

V is TRBV19 and J is TRBJ2-1, with 10 bases matching TRBD2. Germline CDR1 and CDR2: LNHDA and SQIVND (reference sequence). The CDR3 runs to 14 residues. V was clipped by 7 bases and J by 13 bases; unmatched bases: 13. Here the CDR3 reads CASTSSGGALSQFF. CDR3 bases: TGTGCCAGTACTTCCAGCGGGGGGGCCCTAAGCCAGTTCTTC.

This clone was picked up a small number of times. The J gene is TRBJ2-5, the V gene TRBV5-4; 10 nucleotides line up with TRBD2. The CDR3 length is 15 residues. Germline V gene data show CDR1 as SGHNT and CDR2 as YYREEE (reference sequence). V gave up 4 bases and J gave up 4 bases; unmatched junction bases: 7. The CDR3 bases are TGTGCCAGCAGCCCCAGCGGGGGGGCCCCAGAGACCCAGTACTTC. Protein sequence: CASSPSGGAPETQYF.

The gene calls are TRBV9 and TRBJ2-1; 10 bases line up with TRBD2. The CDR3 length is 16 residues. V shed 4 bases, J shed 8 bases, and the junction held 12 bases outside the gene matches. CDR1 is SGDLS and CDR2 is YYNGEE in the germline V gene. CDR3 loop: CASSLESSGGFYEQFF. In nucleotides, the CDR3 is TGTGCCAGCAGCCTAGAATCTAGCGGGGGTTTCTATGAGCAGTTCTTC.

This clone was seen repeatedly, ten times or more. This chain connects TRBV28 to TRBJ2-2; 12 bases agree with TRBD2. V shed 3 bases and J 8 bases; nucleotides not matched to a gene: 10. The germline gives CDR1 MDHEN, CDR2 SYDVKM. The CDR3 has 17 amino acids. CDR3 DNA: TGTGCCAGCAGTTTGGTTCCTGGACTAGCGGGACCGGGGGAGCTGTTTTTT. Translation: CASSLVPGLAGPGELFF. The full variable domain, its missing parts supplied by reference TRBV28 and TRBJ2-2, is DVKVTQSSRYLVKRTGEKVFLECVQDMDHENMFWYRQDPGLGLRLIYFSYDVKMKEKGDIPEGYSVSREKKERFSLILESASTNQTSMYLCASSLVPGLAGPGELFFGEGSRLTVL.

The chain recombines TRBV28 with TRBJ1-1, with TRBD1 matching over 12 bases. Germline trimming cut 6 bases from V and 6 bases from J; bases unmatched to any gene: 11. The CDR3 consists of 16 residues. Germline V gene data show CDR1 as MDHEN and CDR2 as SYDVKM. CDR3 loop: CASRRDRGRPDAEAFF. In DNA form, the CDR3 reads TGTGCCAGCAGACGGGACAGGGGGCGGCCAGACGCTGAAGCTTTCTTT.

The chain employs TRBV28 and TRBJ1-5, with D unresolved. Germline CDR1 reads MDHEN; CDR2 reads SYDVKM. The CDR3 covers 16 residues. Deletions cut 3 bases from V and 2 bases from J, with 14 bases between. The CDR3 loop reads CASSFLSRTGNQPQHF. The CDR3 DNA reads TGTGCCAGCAGTTTTTTATCCCGAACGGGCAATCAGCCCCAGCATTTT.

This clone turned up a few times. In nucleotides, the CDR3 is TGTGCCACCAGCAACCCACCGGGCACAGATACGCAGTATTTT. It is translated as CATSNPPGTDTQYF. The V gene is TRBV15, the J gene TRBJ2-3, with D unresolved. Per the germline V gene, CDR1 is LNHNV and CDR2 is YYDKDF (reference sequence). This CDR3 has 14 residues. V shed 4 bases and J shed 1 base, with 9 bases lying between them.

The CDR3 region has the DNA TGCGCCAGCAGCCACTCAAGGGCGGGACTAGCGGGGATATACAATGAGCAGTTCTTC. This sequence encodes CASSHSRAGLAGIYNEQFF. This chain uses TRBV4-3 with TRBJ2-1; TRBD2 matches 13 bases. This CDR3 has 19 residues. Germline V lookup: CDR1 LGHNA, CDR2 YSLEER. The trim removed 3 bases at V and 4 bases at J, leaving 12 bases unmatched.

This clone showed up just a few times. The rearrangement links TRBV5-6 to TRBJ2-5; no clear D. The CDR3 runs 14 residues. Germline V gene sequence: CDR1 SGHDT, CDR2 YYEEEE. The V end lost 1 base, the J end lost 5 bases, and 12 bases lay between the germline ends. CDR3 bases: TGTGCCAGCAGCTTGCGGCAGGCTGGGGAGACCCAGTACTTC. It specifies CASSLRQAGETQYF.

The chain employs TRBV4-1 and TRBJ1-5, with D possibly TRBD1 on 5 matching bases. With 3 bases removed from V and 7 bases from J, the gap between germline ends came to 10 bases. This CDR3 comprises 13 residues. Per the germline V gene, CDR1 is MGHRA and CDR2 is YSYEKL. This CDR3 reads CASSQGQEQPQHF. CDR3 in DNA: TGCGCCAGCAGCCAGGGGCAGGAGCAGCCCCAGCATTTT.

In nucleotides, the CDR3 is TGTGCCTGGGATTTCAGGGTATTCGGGGCTTTCTTT. Its translation: CAWDFRVFGAFF. V and J are TRBV30 and TRBJ1-1; a weak D match, TRBD1 (5 bases). V dropped 5 bases and J dropped 11 bases, with 18 bases sitting between them. Germline V lookup: CDR1 GTSNPN, CDR2 SVGIG (reference sequence). This CDR3 comprises 12 residues.

V and J are TRBV6-6 and TRBJ2-3; no reliable D call. The CDR3 runs 14 residues. Germline CDR1 MNHNY, CDR2 SVGAGI (reference sequence). V gave up 4 bases and J gave up 4 bases, with 12 bases separating them. CDR3 nucleotide sequence: TGTGCCAGCAGTTCCGATCCCTCGGCAGATACGCAGTATTTT. Translated, it gives CASSSDPSADTQYF.

J is TRBJ2-5 and V is TRBV21-1; TRBD1, the D gene given by the table, was not confirmed from the DNA. TRBV21-1 is designated a pseudogene. There are 15 residues in the CDR3. As DNA, the CDR3 is TGTGCCAGCAGCAGGAAAGGACAGTTCCAAGAGACCCAGTACTTC. Amino acid sequence: CASSRKGQFQETQYF.

This chain links TRBV6-6 with TRBJ2-3, with 7 bases identical to TRBD2. V shed 8 bases and J 2 bases; nucleotides not matched to a gene: 7. The CDR3 is 14 residues long. CDR1 and CDR2 from the germline V gene are MNHNY and SVGAGI (reference sequence). CDR3 sequence reads: CASGQRDLTDTQYF. Here the CDR3 DNA reads TGTGCCAGCGGTCAGCGGGACCTCACAGATACGCAGTATTTT.

The chain combines TRBV5-1 with TRBJ1-4; no definite D call. The CDR3 extends over 18 amino acids. V shed 4 bases and J shed 3 bases, with 22 bases lying between them. From germline, CDR1 is SGHRS and CDR2 YFSETQ. The CDR3 DNA is TGCGCCAGCAGCAGAGCTATATTCGGCCGGGGAGCTAATGAAAAACTGTTTTTT. Translation gives CASSRAIFGRGANEKLFF.

There are a few counts of this clone. As DNA, the CDR3 is TGTGCCAGCAGCTCACAGGGGAGCACAGATACGCAGTATTTT. As protein: CASSSQGSTDTQYF. The chain uses TRBV9 and TRBJ2-3; 7 bases line up with TRBD1. The CDR3 is 14 residues long. The V segment lost 4 bases and the J segment 0 bases; nucleotides outside the gene matches: 2. CDR1 and CDR2 from the germline V gene are SGDLS and YYNGEE.

The chain employs TRBV5-1 and TRBJ1-1; 7 bases map to TRBD1. Germline CDR1 SGHRS, CDR2 YFSETQ. CDR3 length: 14 residues. Unmatched junction bases numbered 2, after V lost 0 bases and J lost 3 bases. CDR3 sequence (DNA): TGCGCCAGCAGCTTGGAAGGGGGCTACACTGAAGCTTTCTTT. Amino acid sequence: CASSLEGGYTEAFF.

The chain employs TRBV6-5 and TRBJ2-1; 12 bases are shared with TRBD2. Germline loops: CDR1 MNHEY, CDR2 SVGAGI. This CDR3 spans 15 amino acids. V shed 7 bases, J shed 7 bases, and the junction held 8 bases outside the gene matches. CDR3 protein: CASKSLAGGKNEQFF. CDR3 nucleotides: TGTGCCAGCAAATCTCTAGCGGGGGGGAAAAATGAGCAGTTCTTC.

Note on this clone: The same CDR3 can be traced to other DNA sequences in this sample. The chain links TRBV6-1 to TRBJ2-3; 9 nucleotides align to TRBD2. The germline V gene encodes CDR1 MNHNS and CDR2 SASEGT. With 1 base clipped from V and 1 base from J, the junction kept 0 bases outside the gene matches. This CDR3 is built from 15 residues. DNA for the CDR3: TGTGCCAGCAGTGAAGTAGCGGGGGGCACAGATACGCAGTATTTT. This sequence encodes CASSEVAGGTDTQYF.

This chain connects TRBV19 to TRBJ1-4, with TRBD1 identical over 7 bases. V lost 8 bases, J lost 6 bases, and 6 bases stayed unmatched. The germline CDR1 and CDR2 sequences are LNHDA and SQIVND (reference sequence). CDR3 size: 13 residues. CDR3 loop: CASGDSGYEKLFF. CDR3 nucleotides: TGTGCCAGTGGGGACAGTGGGTATGAAAAACTGTTTTTT.

V gene TRBV4-2 combines with J gene TRBJ1-5; TRBD1 matches at 8 bases. The CDR3 totals 17 residues. V gave up 4 bases and J gave up 2 bases; unmatched junction bases: 10. Germline CDR1 reads LGHNA; CDR2 reads YNFKEQ. In nucleotides, the CDR3 is TGTGCCAGCAGCCCGCCGGCGCAGGGGGCGGGCAATCAGCCCCAGCATTTT. Translation gives CASSPPAQGAGNQPQHF.

This clone has only one observation. CDR3 sequence reads: CASRVTATGVREQYF. As DNA, the CDR3 is TGTGCCAGCAGGGTTACCGCAACAGGGGTGAGGGAGCAGTACTTC. V gene TRBV27 combines with J gene TRBJ2-7; 7 nucleotides align to TRBD1. Losses at the gene ends were 6 bases for V and 7 bases for J; bases not matched to a gene: 15. Germline CDR1 is MNHEY and CDR2 is SMNVEV (reference sequence). The CDR3 sequence is 15 residues long.

V and J are TRBV18 and TRBJ2-7; 7 bases line up with TRBD1. Trimming cost V 0 bases and J 5 bases; bases outside gene matches: 4. The length of the CDR3 is 14 residues. From germline, CDR1 is KGHSH and CDR2 LQKENI. CDR3 amino acids: CASSPPAGGDEQYF. DNA of the CDR3: TGTGCCAGCTCACCACCGGCAGGGGGAGACGAGCAGTACTTC. Looking up the rest from reference TRBV18 and TRBJ2-7 gives the full variable domain: NAGVMQNPRHLVRRRGQEARLRCSPMKGHSHVYWYRQLPEEGLKFMVYLQKENIIDESGMPKERFSAEFPKEGPSILRIQQVVRGDSAAYFCASSPPAGGDEQYFGPGTRLTVT.

CDR3 DNA: TGTGCCATCAGTGGAGAAAGACTAGCGGGGGGCACCGGGGAGCTGTTTTTT. It yields the protein CAISGERLAGGTGELFF. This rearrangement joins TRBV10-3 to TRBJ2-2; 13 bases map to TRBD2. The CDR3 has 17 amino acids. The ends lost 4 bases at V and 4 bases at J; junction bases unmatched: 6. CDR1 ENHRY and CDR2 SYGVKD come from the germline V gene.

The chain recombines TRBV9 with TRBJ2-1, with D possibly matching TRBD2 (7 bases). The V and J ends lost 1 base and 8 bases respectively, with 22 bases between them. Germline V CDR1 and CDR2: SGDLS, YYNGEE. This CDR3 has 17 residues. In nucleotides, the CDR3 is TGTGCCAGCAGCGTATGGGACTGGGGGCGGGAGAGGGATGAGCAGTTCTTC. It yields the protein CASSVWDWGRERDEQFF.

The rearrangement uses TRBV28 and TRBJ2-6, with D perhaps TRBD2 (6 bases). Germline CDR1 MDHEN, CDR2 SYDVKM. With 7 bases removed from V and 0 bases from J, the gap between germline ends came to 13 bases. The CDR3 runs to 16 residues. In DNA form, the CDR3 reads TGTGCCAGCACCTCGGTCGGGAGCTCTGGGGCCAACGTCCTGACTTTC. The encoded protein is CASTSVGSSGANVLTF.